This TCR beta chain was sequenced during a study of T cells expressing NK-cell markers. On the study more broadly: From sorted CD3+CD56+NKG2C+, CD3+CD56+NKG2C- and CD3+CD56-NKG2C+ T cells came the TCR beta repertoires. Whole-study results and caveats: Each of six donors carried dominant NKG2C+ clonotypes accounting for about 1.0-7.0% of CD8+ T cells.

TCRdb re-called the 5' RACE reads; every CDR3 protein appears as one record, without DNA. The data include roughly 180,000 distinct CDR3 sequences; the top ten clones carry 15% to 20%. As regards this clonotype: Its antigen is not identified.

The CDR3 runs to 18 residues. The clonotype was recovered from a woman between 18 and 70 years old in good health. The sequenced sample was blood T cells: a sorted CD56 or NKG2C T cell subset, CD4+ or CD8+ T cells, or bulk PBMC T cells (not recorded which). The chain employs TRBV12-3 or TRBV12-4 and TRBJ2-1; TCRdb proposes TRBD2, but this gene call is untestable without DNA. CDR3: CASSLARSSGGAFREQFF.